The clone carrying this T cell receptor beta chain was recorded a few times. Its antigen is undetermined. The junction shows a germline mismatch at one end, possibly a read error. The sample is drawn from a study of blood T cells in healthy people across ages. Overall study results and limits: Higher diversity and more naive CD4+ cells were features of long-lived donors, compared to aged donors.

PBMCs, at least 7 million per sample, were isolated. The second PCR ran about 6 to 12 cycles with a sample-barcoded 5' primer and J-beta primers. Unique molecular identifiers of 12 random nucleotides labeled each cDNA. Each sample yielded at least 2.5 million CDR3-containing paired-end reads. One entry per CDR3 protein, called by TCRdb with MiXCR from the 5' RACE reads. This sample has about 1.8 million distinct CDR3 sequences, with just under 50% found just once. The sequenced sample consisted of blood. The TCR was taken from a woman aged 35 to 49 in good health.

The chain's CDR3 is CASSVARVETQYF. The CDR3 region has the DNA TGTGCCAGCAGCGTAGCGCGTGTAGAGACCCAGTACTTC. V and J are TRBV7-2 and TRBJ2-5; perhaps TRBD2 as D (5 bases). There are 13 residues in the CDR3. CDR1 and CDR2 (germline): SGHTA, FQGNSA. Complete variable domain (other parts from reference TRBV7-2 and TRBJ2-5): GAGVSQSPSNKVTEKGKDVELRCDPISGHTALYWYRQSLGQGLEFLIYFQGNSAPDKSGLPSDRFSAERTGGSVSTLTIQRTQQEDSAVYLCASSVARVETQYFGPGTRLLVL.